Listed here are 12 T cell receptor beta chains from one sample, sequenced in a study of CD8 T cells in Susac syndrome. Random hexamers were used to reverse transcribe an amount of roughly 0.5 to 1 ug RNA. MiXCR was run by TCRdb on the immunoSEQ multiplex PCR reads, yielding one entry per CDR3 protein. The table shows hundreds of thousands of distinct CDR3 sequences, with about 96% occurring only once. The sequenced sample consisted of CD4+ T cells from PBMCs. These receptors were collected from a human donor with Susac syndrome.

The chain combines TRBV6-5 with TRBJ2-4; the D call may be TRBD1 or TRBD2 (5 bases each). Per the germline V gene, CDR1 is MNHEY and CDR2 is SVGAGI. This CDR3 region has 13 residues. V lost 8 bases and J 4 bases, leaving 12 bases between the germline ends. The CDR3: CASGRDQKNIQYF. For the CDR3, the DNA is TGTGCCAGCGGCCGGGACCAAAAAAACATTCAGTACTTC.

CDR3: CASPLDGSAGELFF. As DNA, the CDR3 is TGTGCCAGTCCCCTGGATGGCTCGGCCGGGGAGCTGTTTTTT. V usage is TRBV7-9 and J usage is TRBJ2-2; no firm D call. V dropped 9 bases and J dropped 6 bases, with 17 bases sitting between them. The CDR3 extends over 14 amino acids. CDR1 and CDR2 (germline): SEHNR, FQNEAQ (reference sequence).

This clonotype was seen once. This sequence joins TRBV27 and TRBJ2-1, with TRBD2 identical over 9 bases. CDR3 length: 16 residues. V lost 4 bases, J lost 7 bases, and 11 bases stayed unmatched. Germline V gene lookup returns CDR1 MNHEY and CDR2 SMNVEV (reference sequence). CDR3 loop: CASSSQREAGRNEQFF. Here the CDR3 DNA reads TGTGCCAGCAGTTCCCAGCGGGAGGCGGGGCGGAATGAGCAGTTCTTC.

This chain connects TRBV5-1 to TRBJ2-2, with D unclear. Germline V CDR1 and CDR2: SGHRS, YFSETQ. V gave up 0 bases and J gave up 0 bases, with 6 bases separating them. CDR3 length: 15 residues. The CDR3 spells CASSLVTANTGELFF. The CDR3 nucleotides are TGCGCCAGCAGCTTGGTTACAGCGAACACCGGGGAGCTGTTTTTT.

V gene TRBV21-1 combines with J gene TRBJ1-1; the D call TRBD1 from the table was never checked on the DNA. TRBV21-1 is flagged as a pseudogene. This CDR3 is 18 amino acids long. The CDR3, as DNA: TGTGCCAGCAGCAACATCAGATGGGTCCCAGGACCTAACACTGAAGCTTTCTTT. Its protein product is CASSNIRWVPGPNTEAFF.

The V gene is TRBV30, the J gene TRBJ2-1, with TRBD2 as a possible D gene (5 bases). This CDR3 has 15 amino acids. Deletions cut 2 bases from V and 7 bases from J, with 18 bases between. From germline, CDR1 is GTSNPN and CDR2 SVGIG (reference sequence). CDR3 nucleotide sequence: TGTGCCTGGAGTCCTCCGGGAACGCCCCGAAATGAGCAGTTCTTC. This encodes CAWSPPGTPRNEQFF.

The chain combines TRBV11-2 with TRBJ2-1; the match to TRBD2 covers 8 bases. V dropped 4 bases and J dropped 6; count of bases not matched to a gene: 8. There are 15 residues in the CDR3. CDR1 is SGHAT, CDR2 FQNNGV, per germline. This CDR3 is CASSSDGAGGNEQFF. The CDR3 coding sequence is TGTGCCAGCAGCTCAGACGGGGCGGGAGGCAATGAGCAGTTCTTC.

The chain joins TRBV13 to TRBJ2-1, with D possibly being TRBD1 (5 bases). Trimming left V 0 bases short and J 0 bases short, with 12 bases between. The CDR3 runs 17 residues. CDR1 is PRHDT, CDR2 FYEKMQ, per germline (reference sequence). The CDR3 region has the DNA TGTGCCAGCAGCTTAGGCTATACGACAGACTCCTACAATGAGCAGTTCTTC. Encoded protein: CASSLGYTTDSYNEQFF. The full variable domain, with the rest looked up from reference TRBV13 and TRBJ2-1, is AAGVIQSPRHLIKEKRETATLKCYPIPRHDTVYWYQQGPGQDPQFLISFYEKMQSDKGSIPDRFSAQQFSDYHSELNMSSLELGDSALYFCASSLGYTTDSYNEQFFGPGTRLTVL.

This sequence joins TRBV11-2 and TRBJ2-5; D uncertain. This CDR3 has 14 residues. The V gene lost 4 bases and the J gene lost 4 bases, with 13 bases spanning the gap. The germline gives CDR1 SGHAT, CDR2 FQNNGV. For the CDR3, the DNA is TGTGCCAGCAGCTCCGCATCAAATGGAGAGACCCAGTACTTC. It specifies CASSSASNGETQYF.

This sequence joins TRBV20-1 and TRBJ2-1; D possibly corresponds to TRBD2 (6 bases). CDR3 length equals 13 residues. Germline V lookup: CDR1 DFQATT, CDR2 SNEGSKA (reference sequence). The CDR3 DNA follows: TGCAGCGCGGGCCCGGCGGCGGGACCCGAGCAGTTCTTC. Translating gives CSAGPAAGPEQFF.

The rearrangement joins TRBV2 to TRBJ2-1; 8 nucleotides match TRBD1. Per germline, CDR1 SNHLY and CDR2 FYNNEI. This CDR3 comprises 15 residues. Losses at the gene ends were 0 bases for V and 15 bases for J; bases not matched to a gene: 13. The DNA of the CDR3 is TGTGCCAGCAGTGAAGCGCTTCAGGGGGCTTCGAGTAGGTTCTTC. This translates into CASSEALQGASSRFF.

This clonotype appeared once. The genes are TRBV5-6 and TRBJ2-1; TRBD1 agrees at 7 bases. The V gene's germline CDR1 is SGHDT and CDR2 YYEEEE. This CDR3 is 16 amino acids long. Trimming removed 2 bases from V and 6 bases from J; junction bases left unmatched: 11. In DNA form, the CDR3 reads TGTGCCAGCAGCTTCGCTATCCGGGACAGTAGCAATGAGCAGTTCTTC. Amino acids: CASSFAIRDSSNEQFF. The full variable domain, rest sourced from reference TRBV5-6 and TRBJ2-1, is DAGVTQSPTHLIKTRGQQVTLRCSPKSGHDTVSWYQQALGQGPQFIFQYYEEEERQRGNFPDRFSGHQFPNYSSELNVNALLLGDSALYLCASSFAIRDSSNEQFFGPGTRLTVL.